The 27 T cell receptor beta chains below all came from one sample that was sequenced in a study of a mutant IDH1 vaccine in newly diagnosed glioma. Sequencing used immunoSEQ multiplex PCR; TCRdb keeps in-frame clones, though not all of them. This repertoire shows around 92,000 clones, 83% found once; its top ten account for approximately 7%. The time point was: baseline, week 1 (first vaccination visit). As for treatment: pre-vaccination baseline after standard-of-care therapy. Sample: PBMCs, taken from a glioma patient treated with radiotherapy, temozolomide or both. The receptors come from a woman in her fifties or sixties with glioma.

This clone was counted once. This rearrangement joins TRBV7-9 to TRBJ2-7; tentatively, D is TRBD1 (5 bases). CDR3 size: 13 residues. The V gene lost 0 bases and the J gene lost 6 bases, with 9 bases spanning the gap. Per germline, CDR1 SEHNR and CDR2 FQNEAQ (reference sequence). DNA of the CDR3: TGTGCCAGCAGCTTAGCAGGGGCTCCCGAGCAGTACTTC. This encodes CASSLAGAPEQYF.

The genes are TRBV29-1 and TRBJ1-4; D gene ambiguous. From germline, CDR1 is SQVTM and CDR2 ANQGSEA. The CDR3 spans 11 residues. With 0 bases removed from V and 10 bases from J, the gap between germline ends came to 6 bases. CDR3 coding DNA: TGCAGCGTTGAAGAGGGTGGAAAACTGTTTTTT. The encoded protein is CSVEEGGKLFF. Together with reference TRBV29-1 and TRBJ1-4, the CDR3 gives the full variable domain: SAVISQKPSRDICQRGTSLTIQCQVDSQVTMMFWYRQQPGQSLTLIATANQGSEATYESGFVIDKFPISRPNLTFSTLTVSNMSPEDSSIYLCSVEEGGKLFFGSGTQLSVL.

The J gene is TRBJ1-1, the V gene TRBV2, with no clear D. Germline V CDR1 and CDR2: SNHLY, FYNNEI. The length of the CDR3 is 15 residues. The V end was cut by 1 base, the J end by 3 bases, with 12 bases between. The CDR3 reads CASSEVRLQDTEAFF. CDR3 DNA sequence: TGTGCCAGCAGTGAAGTGAGGCTCCAGGACACTGAAGCTTTCTTT.

The chain carries TRBV7-3 and TRBJ1-5; D is undetermined. The V gene's germline CDR1 is SGHTA and CDR2 FQGTGA. The CDR3 is 13 residues long. Between the trimmed V and J ends, which lost 6 bases and 0 bases, there was a span of 6 bases. For the CDR3, the DNA is TGTGCCAGCAGTAAAGATAGCAATCAGCCCCAGCATTTT. It yields the protein CASSKDSNQPQHF.

The chain combines TRBV5-1 with TRBJ2-1; tentatively, D is TRBD1 or TRBD2 (5 bases each). Trimming left V 4 bases short and J 15 bases short, with 20 bases between. The CDR3 has 13 amino acids. The germline V gene encodes CDR1 SGHRS and CDR2 YFSETQ. The CDR3, as DNA: TGCGCCAGCAGCGGTAACTCCGGGACCCCCCCGTTCTTC. Translating gives CASSGNSGTPPFF.

J is TRBJ1-1 and V is TRBV7-6, with D perhaps TRBD1 (6 bases). Trimming left V 5 bases short and J 0 bases short, with 10 bases between. Germline V gene lookup returns CDR1 SGHVS and CDR2 FNYEAQ. There are 14 residues in the CDR3. CDR3 sequence: CASSPRGMNTEAFF. The DNA for the CDR3 is TGTGCCAGCAGCCCTAGGGGGATGAACACTGAAGCTTTCTTT.

The J gene is TRBJ2-1, the V gene TRBV5-4; a possible D gene is TRBD2 (5 bases). CDR3 length: 16 amino acids. V shed 0 bases and J shed 0 bases, with 10 bases lying between them. The germline gives CDR1 SGHNT, CDR2 YYREEE (reference sequence). This chain's CDR3 is CASSLAPGSSYNEQFF. CDR3 DNA: TGTGCCAGCAGCTTGGCGCCGGGGAGCTCCTACAATGAGCAGTTCTTC.

The chain links TRBV4-3 to TRBJ2-5; D is unresolved. Gene TRBJ2-7 matches the end of the DNA better, so the J call may be wrong. CDR1 and CDR2 (germline): LGHNA, YSLEER. The length of the CDR3 is 15 residues. Here the CDR3 reads CASSHATFGSDEQYF. The CDR3 nucleotides are TGCGCCAGCAGCCATGCCACGTTTGGCTCGGACGAGCAGTACTTC.

The rearrangement uses TRBV5-4 and TRBJ2-3; 14 positions match TRBD2. The CDR3 is made up of 19 amino acids. Per germline, CDR1 SGHNT and CDR2 YYREEE (reference sequence). The junction had 10 bases not matched to a gene; V was cut back by 4 bases and J by 0 bases. CDR3 bases: TGTGCCAGCAGCCGGCCGGGACTAGCGGGGGAGCTGAGCACAGATACGCAGTATTTT. Translation: CASSRPGLAGELSTDTQYF.

The rearrangement uses TRBV5-6 and TRBJ1-2, with D possibly being TRBD1 (5 bases). Trimming took 4 bases from V and 8 from J, leaving 15 bases between them. Germline V gives CDR1 SGHDT, CDR2 YYEEEE. The CDR3 spans 13 residues. The CDR3 DNA follows: TGTGCCAGCAGCCCGTCGTGGGGACGAGGCTACACCTTC. Translating it yields CASSPSWGRGYTF. Variable domain in full (rest from reference TRBV5-6 and TRBJ1-2): DAGVTQSPTHLIKTRGQQVTLRCSPKSGHDTVSWYQQALGQGPQFIFQYYEEEERQRGNFPDRFSGHQFPNYSSELNVNALLLGDSALYLCASSPSWGRGYTFGSGTRLTVV.

This chain joins TRBV11-2 and TRBJ1-1; D is perhaps TRBD1 (5 bases). CDR1 is SGHAT, CDR2 FQNNGV, per germline. V was trimmed by 5 bases and J by 3 bases, leaving 13 bases between them. CDR3 length: 14 amino acids. CDR3 DNA: TGTGCCAGCAGCCCCGACAGCCCTTACACTGAAGCTTTCTTT. This gives the protein CASSPDSPYTEAFF.

The gene calls are TRBV19 and TRBJ1-5, with a possible D match to TRBD1 (6 bases). Trimming stripped 2 bases from V and 7 bases from J, with 12 bases between. The germline V gene encodes CDR1 LNHDA and CDR2 SQIVND (reference sequence). There are 14 residues in the CDR3. DNA of the CDR3: TGTGCCAGTAGTATAAGAGGGGGTGGACAGCCCCAGCATTTT. As protein: CASSIRGGGQPQHF.

CDR3 DNA sequence: TGCAGCGTTGTCGGGGGTTTTCTAGTAGACGAGCAGTACTTC. It encodes CSVVGGFLVDEQYF. The rearrangement links TRBV29-1 to TRBJ2-7, with D perhaps TRBD2 (6 bases). The CDR3 extends over 14 amino acids. CDR1 SQVTM and CDR2 ANQGSEA come from the germline V gene. Trimming left V 4 bases short and J 5 bases short, with 18 bases between.

The chain combines TRBV9 with TRBJ1-1; D remains ambiguous. V lost 3 bases and J 4 bases, leaving 13 bases between the germline ends. CDR1 SGDLS and CDR2 YYNGEE come from the germline V gene. The CDR3 contains 14 residues. The CDR3 reads CASSEDGVGTEAFF. The CDR3 nucleotides read TGTGCCAGCAGCGAGGACGGGGTGGGCACTGAAGCTTTCTTT.

The rearrangement joins TRBV6-5 to TRBJ1-5; 7 bases agree with TRBD1. With V trimmed by 6 bases and J by 2 bases, 7 bases remained unmatched. Germline V gene lookup returns CDR1 MNHEY and CDR2 SVGAGI. This CDR3 is built from 15 residues. The CDR3, as DNA: TGTGCCAGCAGATCCAGTACAGGGGGCAATCAGCCCCAGCATTTT. As protein: CASRSSTGGNQPQHF.

The rearrangement links TRBV5-1 to TRBJ1-2, with D possibly TRBD1 on 5 matching bases. Germline CDR1 SGHRS, CDR2 YFSETQ. Trimming shortened V by 4 bases and J by 8 bases, and 15 bases separated the two germline ends. The length of the CDR3 is 13 residues. Here the CDR3 DNA reads TGCGCCAGCAGCCTAGGGGCAGGGAAGGGCTACACCTTC. Amino acids: CASSLGAGKGYTF.

This clone has a handful of counts. The chain couples TRBV7-3 to TRBJ1-4; D is uncertain. The CDR3 runs to 13 residues. Between the trimmed V and J ends, which lost 5 bases and 5 bases, there was a span of 9 bases. From germline, CDR1 is SGHTA and CDR2 FQGTGA. CDR3 nucleotide sequence: TGTGCCAGCAGCGTCGGGGTAAATGAAAAACTGTTTTTT. Protein product: CASSVGVNEKLFF.

This chain uses TRBV6-5 with TRBJ2-7; 8 bases agree with TRBD1. There are 14 residues in the CDR3. Germline CDR1 is MNHEY and CDR2 is SVGAGI. V lost 6 bases, J lost 2 bases, and 6 bases stayed unmatched. CDR3 coding DNA: TGTGCCAGCAGGCCCGGACAGGGAACCTACGAGCAGTACTTC. Translating it yields CASRPGQGTYEQYF.

V and J are TRBV5-1 and TRBJ1-2; D is possibly TRBD1 (6 bases). The germline V gene has CDR1 SGHRS and CDR2 YFSETQ. This CDR3 is 12 amino acids long. Trimming shortened V by 0 bases and J by 8 bases, and 8 bases separated the two germline ends. The CDR3 is CASSLERGGYTF. The CDR3 bases are TGCGCCAGCAGCTTGGAAAGGGGGGGCTACACCTTC.

This clone was picked up a small number of times. The chain is built from TRBV6-5 and TRBJ1-1; D not resolved. Germline CDR1 is MNHEY and CDR2 is SVGAGI. Trimming took 8 bases from V and 1 from J, leaving 14 bases between them. CDR3 length equals 14 residues. CDR3 coding DNA: TGTGCCAGCCGCTCCGGATCAGGGAACACTGAAGCTTTCTTT. Protein sequence: CASRSGSGNTEAFF.

J is TRBJ2-7 and V is TRBV11-2, with D maybe TRBD1 (5 bases). From germline, CDR1 is SGHAT and CDR2 FQNNGV. V lost 5 bases, J lost 0 bases, and 17 bases lay in between. The CDR3 covers 16 residues. The CDR3, as DNA: TGTGCCAGCAGCCAAAATACAGGTGACGGCTCCTACGAGCAGTACTTC. Translating it yields CASSQNTGDGSYEQYF. The full variable domain, in which reference TRBV11-2 and TRBJ2-7 provide the parts outside the CDR3, is EAGVAQSPRYKIIEKRQSVAFWCNPISGHATLYWYQQILGQGPKLLIQFQNNGVVDDSQLPKDRFSAERLKGVDSTLKIQPAKLEDSAVYLCASSQNTGDGSYEQYFGPGTRLTVT.

The chain links TRBV28 to TRBJ1-1; D is ambiguous. The CDR3 is 13 amino acids. V lost 5 bases to trimming and J lost 0 bases, with 7 bases between them. The germline CDR1 and CDR2 sequences are MDHEN and SYDVKM. This CDR3 is CASSGVMNTEAFF. CDR3 coding DNA: TGTGCCAGCAGTGGAGTTATGAACACTGAAGCTTTCTTT.

This rearrangement joins TRBV5-8 to TRBJ1-5; D is unresolved. CDR1 is SGHTS, CDR2 YDEGEE, per germline. This CDR3 has 15 amino acids. Deletions cut 0 bases from V and 1 base from J, with 8 bases between. In nucleotides, the CDR3 is TGTGCCAGCAGCTTGGCGGTGCTAAGCAATCAGCCCCAGCATTTT. This sequence encodes CASSLAVLSNQPQHF.

The chain combines TRBV9 with TRBJ2-2, with 10 positions matching TRBD2. V lost 0 bases and J lost 4; bases outside the gene matches: 9. CDR3 length: 18 amino acids. Germline CDR1 and CDR2: SGDLS and YYNGEE. Written as DNA, the CDR3 is TGTGCCAGCAGCGTAGGAGGAGCGGGGGGGCGTATCACCGGGGAGCTGTTTTTT. The encoded protein is CASSVGGAGGRITGELFF.

This chain connects TRBV19 to TRBJ1-5; 10 bases map to TRBD1. The CDR3 has 16 amino acids. Germline V gene lookup returns CDR1 LNHDA and CDR2 SQIVND (reference sequence). Losses at the gene ends were 3 bases for V and 7 bases for J; bases not matched to a gene: 9. CDR3 in DNA: TGTGCCAGTAGTATGGGGGGACAGGGGAGGCGGCAGCCCCAGCATTTT. The encoded protein is CASSMGGQGRRQPQHF.

The rearrangement links TRBV7-8 to TRBJ2-1; TRBD1 agrees at 9 bases. The CDR3 is 17 residues long. V gave up 4 bases and J gave up 1 base; unmatched junction bases: 8. Germline V lookup: CDR1 SGHVS, CDR2 FQNEAQ. This chain's CDR3 is CASSSRTGEKSYNEQFF. CDR3 DNA: TGTGCCAGCAGCTCCCGGACAGGGGAGAAATCCTACAATGAGCAGTTCTTC.

This chain connects TRBV13 to TRBJ2-2, with D hard to call. With 3 bases removed from V and 1 base from J, the gap between germline ends came to 12 bases. The CDR3 runs 16 residues. Germline CDR1 is PRHDT and CDR2 is FYEKMQ (reference sequence). The DNA of the CDR3 is TGTGCCAGCAGCTTTTCTCATTGGGGGAACACCGGGGAGCTGTTTTTT. Translated, it gives CASSFSHWGNTGELFF.